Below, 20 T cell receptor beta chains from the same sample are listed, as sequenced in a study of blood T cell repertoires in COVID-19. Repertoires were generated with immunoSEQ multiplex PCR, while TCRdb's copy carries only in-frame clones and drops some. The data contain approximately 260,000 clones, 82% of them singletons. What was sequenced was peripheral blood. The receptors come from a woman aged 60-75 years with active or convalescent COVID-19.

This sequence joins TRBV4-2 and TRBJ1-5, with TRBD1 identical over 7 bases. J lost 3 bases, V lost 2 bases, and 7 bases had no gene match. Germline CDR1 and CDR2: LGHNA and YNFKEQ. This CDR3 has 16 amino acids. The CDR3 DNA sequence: TGTGCCAGCAGCCAATCTAAGGGACAGAACAATCAGCCCCAGCATTTT. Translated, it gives CASSQSKGQNNQPQHF.

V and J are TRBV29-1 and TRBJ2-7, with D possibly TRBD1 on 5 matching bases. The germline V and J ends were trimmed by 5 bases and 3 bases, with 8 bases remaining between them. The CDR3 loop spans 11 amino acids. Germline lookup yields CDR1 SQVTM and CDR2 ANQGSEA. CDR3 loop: CSVTTVYEQYF. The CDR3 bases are TGCAGCGTTACGACAGTCTACGAGCAGTACTTC.

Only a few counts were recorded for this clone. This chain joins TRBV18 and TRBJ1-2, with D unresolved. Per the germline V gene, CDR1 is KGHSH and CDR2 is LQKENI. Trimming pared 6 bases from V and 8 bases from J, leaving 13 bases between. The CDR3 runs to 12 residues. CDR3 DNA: TGTGCCAGCTCGCGGGAGGATGGGGGCTACACCTTC. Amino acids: CASSREDGGYTF.

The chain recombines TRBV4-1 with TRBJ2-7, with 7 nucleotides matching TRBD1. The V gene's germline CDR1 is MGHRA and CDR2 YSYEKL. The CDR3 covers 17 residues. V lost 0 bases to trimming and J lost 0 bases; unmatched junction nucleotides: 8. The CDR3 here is CASSQENRGQPSYEQYF. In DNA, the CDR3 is TGCGCCAGCAGCCAAGAAAACAGGGGACAGCCCTCCTACGAGCAGTACTTC.

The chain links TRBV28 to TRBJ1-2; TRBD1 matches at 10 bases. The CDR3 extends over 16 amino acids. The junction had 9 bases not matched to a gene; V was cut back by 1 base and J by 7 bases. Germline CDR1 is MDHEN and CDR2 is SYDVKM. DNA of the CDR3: TGTGCCAGCAGTTTATCTAATCTGGGACAGGGGAGTGGCTACACCTTC. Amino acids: CASSLSNLGQGSGYTF.

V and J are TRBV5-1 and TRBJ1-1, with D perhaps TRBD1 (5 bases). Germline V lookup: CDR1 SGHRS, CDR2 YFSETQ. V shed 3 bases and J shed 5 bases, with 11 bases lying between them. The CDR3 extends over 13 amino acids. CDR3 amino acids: CASSYRGVTEAFF. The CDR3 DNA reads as TGCGCCAGCAGCTACCGGGGGGTGACTGAAGCTTTCTTT.

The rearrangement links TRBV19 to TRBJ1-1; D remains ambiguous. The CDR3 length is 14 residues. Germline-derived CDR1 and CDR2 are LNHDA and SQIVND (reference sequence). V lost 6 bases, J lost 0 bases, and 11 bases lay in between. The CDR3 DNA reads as TGTGCCAGTAGCCGGCGGCAGCTGAACACTGAAGCTTTCTTT. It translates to CASSRRQLNTEAFF.

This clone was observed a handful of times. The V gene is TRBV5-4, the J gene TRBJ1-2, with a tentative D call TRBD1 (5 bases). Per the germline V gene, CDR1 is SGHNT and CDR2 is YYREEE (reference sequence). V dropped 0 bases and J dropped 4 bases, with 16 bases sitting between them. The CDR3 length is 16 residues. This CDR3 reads CASSLGGQVKIYGYTF. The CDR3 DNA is TGTGCCAGCAGCTTGGGCGGACAAGTGAAGATCTATGGCTACACCTTC.

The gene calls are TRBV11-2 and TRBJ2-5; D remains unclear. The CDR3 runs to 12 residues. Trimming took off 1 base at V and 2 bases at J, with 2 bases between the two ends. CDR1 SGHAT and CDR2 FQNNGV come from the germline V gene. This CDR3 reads CASSLVQETQYF. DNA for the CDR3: TGTGCCAGCAGCTTAGTACAAGAGACCCAGTACTTC.

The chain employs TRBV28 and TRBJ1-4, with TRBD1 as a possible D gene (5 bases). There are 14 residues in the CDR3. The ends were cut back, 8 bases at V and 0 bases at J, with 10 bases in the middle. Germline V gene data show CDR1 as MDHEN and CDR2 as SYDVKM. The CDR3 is CASLGGTTNEKLFF. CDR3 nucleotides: TGTGCCAGCCTCGGGGGGACAACTAATGAAAAACTGTTTTTT.

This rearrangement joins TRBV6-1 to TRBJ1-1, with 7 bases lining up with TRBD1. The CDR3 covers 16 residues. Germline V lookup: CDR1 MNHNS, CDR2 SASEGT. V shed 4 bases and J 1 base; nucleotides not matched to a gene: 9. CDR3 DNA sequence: TGTGCCAGCAGTGCCTTCCGGGACAGCCGGAACACTGAAGCTTTCTTT. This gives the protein CASSAFRDSRNTEAFF.

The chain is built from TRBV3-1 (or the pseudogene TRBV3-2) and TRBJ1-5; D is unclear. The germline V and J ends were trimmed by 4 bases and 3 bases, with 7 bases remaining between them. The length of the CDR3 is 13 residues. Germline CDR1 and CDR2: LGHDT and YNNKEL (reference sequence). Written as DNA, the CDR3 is TGTGCCAGCAGCCTTAGCCCCAATCAGCCCCAGCATTTT. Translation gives CASSLSPNQPQHF.

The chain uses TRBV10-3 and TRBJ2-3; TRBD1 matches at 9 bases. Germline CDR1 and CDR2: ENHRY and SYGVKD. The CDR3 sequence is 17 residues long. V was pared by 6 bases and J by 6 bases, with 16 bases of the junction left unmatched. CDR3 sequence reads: CAISLGPGQGSSDTQYF. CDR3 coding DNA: TGTGCCATCAGCCTGGGCCCGGGACAGGGTTCATCGGATACGCAGTATTTT.

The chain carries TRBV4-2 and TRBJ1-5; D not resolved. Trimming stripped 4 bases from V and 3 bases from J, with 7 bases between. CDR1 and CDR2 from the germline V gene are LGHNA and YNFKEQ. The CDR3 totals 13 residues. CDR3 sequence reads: CASSRGVNQPQHF. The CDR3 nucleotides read TGTGCCAGCAGCCGCGGCGTCAATCAGCCCCAGCATTTT.

CDR3: CACGSGTDTQYF. CDR3 nucleotide sequence: TGTGCCTGCGGGAGTGGGACAGATACGCAGTATTTT. The chain links TRBV30 to TRBJ2-3; tentative D call: TRBD2 (6 bases). Trimming shortened V by 6 bases and J by 3 bases, and 10 bases separated the two germline ends. The germline V gene has CDR1 GTSNPN and CDR2 SVGIG (reference sequence). The CDR3 totals 12 residues.

In DNA, the CDR3 is TGTGCCAGCAGTCGACGGTACAATGAGCAGTTCTTC. This encodes CASSRRYNEQFF. The gene calls are TRBV6-6 and TRBJ2-1; D call uncertain. The CDR3 sequence is 12 residues long. Germline CDR1 is MNHNY and CDR2 is SVGAGI (reference sequence). V was clipped by 5 bases and J by 4 bases, with 6 bases between them.

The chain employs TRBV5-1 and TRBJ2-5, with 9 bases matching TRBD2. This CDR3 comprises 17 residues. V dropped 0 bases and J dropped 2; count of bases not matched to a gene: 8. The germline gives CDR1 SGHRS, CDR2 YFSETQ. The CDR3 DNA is TGCGCCAGCAGCTTGGCGGGGACGAGCGGGGGGCAAGAGACCCAGTACTTC. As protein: CASSLAGTSGGQETQYF.

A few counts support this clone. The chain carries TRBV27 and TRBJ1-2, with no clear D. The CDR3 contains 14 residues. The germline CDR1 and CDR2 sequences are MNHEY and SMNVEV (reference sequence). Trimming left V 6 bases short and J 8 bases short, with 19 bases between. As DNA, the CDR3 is TGTGCCAGCAGGCTCCGCCCCGGAGGCGAGGGCTACACCTTC. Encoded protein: CASRLRPGGEGYTF.

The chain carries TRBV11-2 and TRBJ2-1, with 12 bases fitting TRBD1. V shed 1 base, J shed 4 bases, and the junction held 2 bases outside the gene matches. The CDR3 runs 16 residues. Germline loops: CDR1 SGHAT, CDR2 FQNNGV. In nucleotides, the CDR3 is TGTGCCAGCAGCTTAGGGGGACAGGGGGCTTACAATGAGCAGTTCTTC. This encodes CASSLGGQGAYNEQFF.

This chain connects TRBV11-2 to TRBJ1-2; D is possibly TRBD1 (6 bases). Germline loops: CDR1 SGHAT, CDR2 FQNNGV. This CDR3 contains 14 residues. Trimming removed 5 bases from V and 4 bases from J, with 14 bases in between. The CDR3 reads CASSRGGRVYGYTF. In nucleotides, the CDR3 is TGTGCCAGCAGCAGGGGGGGGCGCGTCTATGGCTACACCTTC.